Below, one TCR beta chain is given with its context. Under the authors' procedure: Estimation of nucleated cell counts was performed using reference gene primer amplification. Clones were sequenced by immunoSEQ multiplex PCR, and TCRdb holds only the in-frame ones, with some missing. V, J and clone size are those of that table, while D and trimming were read from the DNA. The sample contains under 20,000 clones, roughly 90% of which appear only once. The data were taken from a study of blood T cell repertoires in COVID-19. Looking at the study overall: The origin of the acute and convalescent COVID-19 samples was the United States, Italy and Spain. PBMCs, B-cell-depleted T cells, or T cells provided the cDNA or gDNA that made up the material.

Per the germline V gene, CDR1 is SGHRS and CDR2 is YFSETQ. The CDR3 is made up of 17 amino acids. V gave up 4 bases and J gave up 0 bases; unmatched junction bases: 6. The receptor's source is a human donor in a cohort sampled during active COVID-19. The sample comprised peripheral blood. The gene calls are TRBV5-1 and TRBJ2-6; 8 bases are a match to TRBD2. The CDR3 coding sequence is TGCGCCAGCAGCGTATCCGGGACTAGCTCTGGGGCCAACGTCCTGACTTTC. Translated, it gives CASSVSGTSSGANVLTF.